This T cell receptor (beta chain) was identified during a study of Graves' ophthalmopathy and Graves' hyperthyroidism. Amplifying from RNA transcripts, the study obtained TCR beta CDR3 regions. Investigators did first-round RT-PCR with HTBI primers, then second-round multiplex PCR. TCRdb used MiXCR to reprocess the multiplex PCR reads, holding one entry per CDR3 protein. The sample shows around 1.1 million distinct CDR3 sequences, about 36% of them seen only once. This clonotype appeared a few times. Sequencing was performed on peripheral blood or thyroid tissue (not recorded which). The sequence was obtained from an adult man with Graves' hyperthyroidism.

The CDR3 loop reads CASSPDAGRGYTF. The CDR3 DNA sequence: TGTGCCAGCAGCCCCGATGCCGGCAGGGGCTACACCTTC. The gene calls are TRBV7-8 and TRBJ1-2; no firm D call. The CDR3 has 13 amino acids. V lost 5 bases and J lost 8, with 15 bases in between. Germline V gene lookup returns CDR1 SGHVS and CDR2 FQNEAQ.